The present T cell receptor (beta chain) was sequenced within a study of identifying expanded T cells in peripheral blood. As to this clone: Its target is not known.

The protocol was immunoSEQ multiplex PCR, while the TCRdb copy is restricted to in-frame clones and leaves out a portion. This table holds 75,000 to 95,000 clones, around 89% found once. The length of the CDR3 is 14 residues. Germline trimming cut 6 bases from V and 2 bases from J; bases unmatched to any gene: 7. The germline gives CDR1 WSHSY, CDR2 SAAADI. Healthy donors had no documented immune events, such as infections, while sampled. Study-level findings and limits: Differentially abundant clones: around 1.2 between replicates, around 16 at approximately 14 days, roughly 18 at four.

The rearrangement uses TRBV10-2 and TRBJ2-7; 7 nucleotides align to TRBD1. This TCR was sampled from a person aged 18 to 69 in good health. Source material: blood. The CDR3, as DNA: TGCGCCAGCAGCGACAGGGCCGCCCCCTACGAGCAGTACTTC. Its translation: CASSDRAAPYEQYF.